These 13 T cell receptor beta chains originate from one sample sequenced in a study of early T cells in non-severe SARS-CoV-2 infection. TCRdb re-called the 5' RACE reads through MiXCR, storing one row per CDR3 protein. The table lists 80,000 or so distinct CDR3 sequences, approximately 12% of them singletons. Sequenced: whole blood. Source of these receptors: an adult who was a healthcare worker with PCR-confirmed SARS-CoV-2 infection or an uninfected control (not recorded which).

The sample holds many counts of this clonotype. Here the CDR3 DNA reads TGTGCCAGCAGTCCCGGTGGACTAGCGGTTAGAAGCTCCTACAATGAGCAGTTCTTC. It specifies CASSPGGLAVRSSYNEQFF. V gene TRBV6-5 combines with J gene TRBJ2-1; TRBD2 aligns across 10 bases. The CDR3 loop spans 19 amino acids. V was clipped by 5 bases and J by 0 bases; unmatched bases: 13. Germline assignment: CDR1 MNHEY and CDR2 SVGAGI.

In its sample, this clonotype was seen a few times. The chain links TRBV7-9 to TRBJ2-7; D not resolved. Germline V gene sequence: CDR1 SEHNR, CDR2 FQNEAQ (reference sequence). The CDR3 contains 12 residues. Trimming cost V 2 bases and J 6 bases, with 8 bases left between them. As DNA, the CDR3 is TGTGCCAGCAGCTTATGGTATACCGAGCAGTACTTC. Translated, it gives CASSLWYTEQYF.

This clonotype came up a few times. The rearrangement uses TRBV3-1 and TRBJ2-4; D not resolved. V was cut by 5 bases and J by 1 base, with 9 bases left in between. The CDR3 length is 14 residues. CDR1 is LGHDT and CDR2 is YNNKEL in the germline V gene (reference sequence). DNA of the CDR3: TGTGCCAGCAGCTCCGGGTCCGCCAAAAACATTCAGTACTTC. Its protein product is CASSSGSAKNIQYF.

This chain joins TRBV12-3 or TRBV12-4 and TRBJ2-3; tentative D call: TRBD2 (5 bases). The CDR3 totals 14 residues. Trimming stripped 5 bases from V and 4 bases from J, with 13 bases between. In nucleotides, the CDR3 is TGTGCCAGCAGTCCTATGACTAAGGCAGATACGCAGTATTTT. Amino acid sequence: CASSPMTKADTQYF.

Comments on this clonotype: A much larger clonotype is one base distant, so this may be a read error. V is TRBV2 and J is TRBJ2-2; TRBD2 aligns across 15 bases. This CDR3 spans 19 amino acids. Germline V gives CDR1 SNHLY, CDR2 FYNNEI. The CDR3 here is CAGSSAGTSGRTWTGELFF. In nucleotides, the CDR3 is TGTGCCGGCAGTTCTGCCGGGACTAGCGGGAGGACATGGACCGGGGAGCTGTTTTTT.

The rearrangement joins TRBV30 to TRBJ1-5; D is unclear. Trimming stripped 0 bases from V and 5 bases from J, with 11 bases between. The CDR3 extends over 14 amino acids. Germline CDR1 and CDR2: GTSNPN and SVGIG (reference sequence). The chain's CDR3 is CAWSVGPGDQPQHF. For the CDR3, the DNA is TGTGCCTGGAGTGTCGGCCCAGGCGATCAGCCCCAGCATTTT.

This clonotype was detected a few times. The V call is TRBV7-9, the J call TRBJ2-6, with D hard to call. The V end lost 5 bases, the J end lost 0 bases, and 17 bases lay between the germline ends. Germline CDR1 SEHNR, CDR2 FQNEAQ (reference sequence). This CDR3 has 18 residues. For the CDR3, the DNA is TGTGCCAGCAGCCGAGGTGGCAGGCCGTTCTCTGGGGCCAACGTCCTGACTTTC. Translation: CASSRGGRPFSGANVLTF.

As to this clonotype: This CDR3 is missing its conserved last phenylalanine or tryptophan, likely due to a read error. The chain couples TRBV5-1 to TRBJ2-2; TRBD2 matches 7 bases. The CDR3 extends over 15 amino acids. V gave up 8 bases and J gave up 6 bases; unmatched junction bases: 13. The germline V gene encodes CDR1 SGHRS and CDR2 YFSETQ. CDR3 in DNA: TGCGCCAGAGCGAGGGACTATATAGAGTCCGGGGAGCTGTTTTGT. It specifies CARARDYIESGELFC.

Only a few counts were recorded for this clonotype. The chain joins TRBV19 to TRBJ2-3; D is unclear. The CDR3 is 11 amino acids. CDR1 and CDR2 (germline): LNHDA, SQIVND (reference sequence). Trimming removed 6 bases from V and 4 bases from J, with 5 bases in between. CDR3 coding DNA: TGTGCCAGTAGGAAGTCAGATACGCAGTATTTT. Translating it yields CASRKSDTQYF. Full variable domain (outside the CDR3, taken from reference TRBV19 and TRBJ2-3): DGGITQSPKYLFRKEGQNVTLSCEQNLNHDAMYWYRQDPGQGLRLIYYSQIVNDFQKGDIAEGYSVSREKKESFPLTVTSAQKNPTAFYLCASRKSDTQYFGPGTRLTVL.

The CDR3 here is CASSLGGGAGQPQHF. The CDR3, as DNA: TGTGCCAGCAGTTTAGGAGGGGGCGCGGGTCAGCCCCAGCATTTT. The gene calls are TRBV28 and TRBJ1-5, with 7 bases aligning to TRBD1. The CDR3 totals 15 residues. Germline V gives CDR1 MDHEN, CDR2 SYDVKM. The V and J ends lost 2 bases and 6 bases, in that order; junction bases with no gene match: 7. Drawing the rest from reference TRBV28 and TRBJ1-5, the complete variable domain is DVKVTQSSRYLVKRTGEKVFLECVQDMDHENMFWYRQDPGLGLRLIYFSYDVKMKEKGDIPEGYSVSREKKERFSLILESASTNQTSMYLCASSLGGGAGQPQHFGDGTRLSIL.

This clonotype has at least ten counts. The chain recombines TRBV20-1 with TRBJ2-4; D call uncertain. V dropped 4 bases and J dropped 6 bases, with 7 bases sitting between them. Germline lookup yields CDR1 DFQATT and CDR2 SNEGSKA (reference sequence). The CDR3 totals 11 residues. CDR3 protein: CSAIRANIQYF. In nucleotides, the CDR3 is TGCAGTGCTATTAGGGCAAACATTCAGTACTTC.

This clonotype occurred a few times. The chain has TRBV11-2 and TRBJ2-1; D is undetermined. The CDR3 is 15 amino acids. Trimming shortened V by 1 base and J by 7 bases, and 14 bases separated the two germline ends. Germline V gene lookup returns CDR1 SGHAT and CDR2 FQNNGV. The CDR3 protein is CASSLAFGLGNEQFF. The CDR3 DNA is TGTGCCAGCAGCTTAGCTTTCGGATTGGGGAATGAGCAGTTCTTC.

The chain's CDR3 is CASSPAGGRGPDTQYF. DNA of the CDR3: TGTGCCAGCAGTCCCGCGGGAGGTCGGGGGCCAGATACGCAGTATTTT. The V gene is TRBV6-2 or TRBV6-3, the J gene TRBJ2-3; TRBD2 agrees at 8 bases. Germline CDR1 MNHEY, CDR2 SVGEGT. After removal of 5 bases from V and 4 bases from J, the junction contained 11 bases not matched to a gene. The CDR3 covers 16 residues.